This T cell receptor beta chain emerged from a study of shared clonotypes between healthy human individuals (dated by TCRdb to about 2020). Regarding the research as a whole: A couple of women and a few men aged 18 to 49 years were included in the cohort. Per donor, three plates each were used for CD4 naive and CD4 memory, two for CD8 naive, and one for CD8 memory. To estimate repertoire size and how much clonotypes are shared between individuals, the study performed deep sequencing of blood TCR repertoires from roughly five healthy adults. To increase sequencing depth and limit assay-specific biases, TCR repertoire library preparation and sequencing were carried out by different laboratories using diverse techniques. Between about 0.85 and 9.5 billion PBMCs per donor were obtained by leukapheresis.

CDR1 SGHKS and CDR2 YYEKEE were looked up in the germline V gene (reference sequence). V loses 0 bases at its end and J loses 4 bases; junction bases beyond the gene matches: 8. From cysteine to phenylalanine, the CDR3 is 16 amino acids long. Only CDR3 DNA is held: 48 bases, read in frame from base 1. Here is what the overall study found, with its caveats: The small number of donors limited the genetic and exposure-history diversity represented. When a few donors were compared, the shared fraction of clonotypes was about 5% for naive CD4, over 3% for naive CD8, about 2.4% for memory CD4, and less than 0.5% for memory CD8. Pairwise subsampling indicated that sequencing depth was expected to affect the degree of clonotype sharing among donors. Rarefaction of sorted-subset datasets indicated incomplete sequencing despite the large sequencing depth. Naive subsets generally had larger estimated clonotype richness than memory subsets did. Sampling was restricted to blood, and TCR repertoires in tissues likely differ from the TCR repertoires found in blood. Higher generation probabilities were observed for clonotypes shared by all four sorted-subset donors than for non-shared clonotypes.

Using the deep immunoSEQ assay, multiplex PCR amplified TCR CDR3 regions from genomic DNA. Extracted genomic DNA from each cell subset was spread evenly across all wells of several immunoSEQ 96-well plates, with each plate serving as a replicate. For sorted subsets, 200 ng of genomic DNA, equivalent to 30,000 or so T cell genomes, went into each replicate PCR. Purified libraries were quantified with a Qubit 3.0 fluorometer, sized on a Bioanalyzer 2100, and re-quantified with the KAPA Library Quantification kit. Every immunoSEQ 96-well plate was sequenced on a separate single-read 150-cycle Illumina NextSeq 550 flow cell. Per the original workflow: Because only junctional sequences without quality scores were contained in the immunoSEQ output, filtering matching that applied to full-length reads could not be performed. To assign V/J genes and CDR3, sequences were annotated against IMGT germline references using PyIR, a Python wrapper for IgBLAST v1.9. Reads were filtered out if the reads had weak V/J assignments (E-value above 1e-6), no CDR3, stop codons, out-of-frame junctions, or ambiguous translated residues. V3J clonotypes were defined by identical inferred V gene, J gene, and CDR3 amino acid sequence. Percentage overlap between repertoires was calculated by dividing the number of shared unique clonotypes by the size of the smaller repertoire. Richness of each repertoire was evaluated using RTK rarefaction, the Chao1 estimator, and Recon v2.1 estimates of unobserved clonotypes. Generation probabilities for all TCRbeta clonotypes obtained by the gDNA method from a handful of donors were computed using OLGA. TCRdb retrieved this table from immuneACCESS and kept in-frame rearrangements only. Not all clones are present; in checked studies, unresolved V genes account for under half, and no reason is known for the remainder. V and J calls and clone size are given by that table; D and trimming were obtained from the DNA. The sample table holds 2.3 million or so clones, of which 93% were seen once. Around 0.4% of the sample lies in the top ten.

Donors were healthy HIV-negative adults with no recently reported acute infections or vaccinations. All donors were Caucasian adults living in Nashville, Tennessee, USA. CD4+ T cells were enriched by magnetic negative selection; naive cells were then positively selected on CD45RA, and the negative fraction formed the memory subset. Blood was collected by leukapheresis, and PBMCs were isolated by Ficoll-Histopaque density gradient centrifugation and then cryopreserved in liquid nitrogen vapor phase. Analytical flow cytometry was used to check the purity and quantity of every magnetically sorted T cell population. Genomic DNA was isolated from each sorted fraction and quantified by UV absorbance on a Nanodrop 2000c. Details on this clone: Its antigen is not yet known. No quality values exist for individual bases; no much larger clone is one base distant.

The chain is assembled from TRBV5-5 and TRBJ2-7; 9 of the junction bases match TRBD2. The origin of this receptor is a man aged 18 to 29 in good health. Some clones in this sample may be carry-over from other donors' samples. Specimen: naive CD4+ T cells from PBMCs. The cell subset or site label of this sample denotes: CD45RA+ positively selected. The CDR3 here reads CASSLGLAGGFYEQYF. Read as DNA, the sequence is TGTGCCAGCAGCTTGGGTTTGGCGGGAGGGTTTTACGAGCAGTACTTC.